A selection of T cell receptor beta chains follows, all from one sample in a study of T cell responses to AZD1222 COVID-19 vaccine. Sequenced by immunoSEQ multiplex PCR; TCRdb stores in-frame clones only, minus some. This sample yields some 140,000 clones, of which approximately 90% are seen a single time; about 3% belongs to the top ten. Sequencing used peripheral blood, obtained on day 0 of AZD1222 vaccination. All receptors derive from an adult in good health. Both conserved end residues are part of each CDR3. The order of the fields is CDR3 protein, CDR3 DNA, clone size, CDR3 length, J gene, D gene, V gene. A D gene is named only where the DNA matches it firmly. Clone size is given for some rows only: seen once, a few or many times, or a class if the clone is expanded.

CATSREWNTEAFF | TGTGCCACCAGCAGAGAGTGGAACACTGAAGCTTTCTTT | NA | 13 | TRBJ1-1 | NA | TRBV15
CASSPHGGVEKLFF | TGTGCCAGCAGCCCTCATGGCGGGGTTGAAAAACTGTTTTTT | NA | 14 | TRBJ1-4 | NA | TRBV3-1/TRBV3-2
CSASQGRTEAFF | TGCAGTGCTAGTCAGGGGAGGACTGAAGCTTTCTTT | NA | 12 | TRBJ1-1 | NA | TRBV20-1
CASSFGGGGPQHF | TGTGCCAGCAGTTTCGGAGGGGGCGGGCCCCAGCATTTT | once | 13 | TRBJ1-5 | TRBD1 | TRBV12-3/TRBV12-4
CASSARVSYNEQFF | TGTGCCAGCAGTGCGAGAGTCTCCTACAATGAGCAGTTCTTC | once | 14 | TRBJ2-1 | NA | TRBV2
CASSLTDAYEQYF | TGTGCCAGCAGCTTAACTGACGCCTACGAGCAGTACTTC | once | 13 | TRBJ2-7 | NA | TRBV7-3
CASCLFDEQFF | TGCGCCAGCTGCCTATTTGATGAGCAGTTCTTC | NA | 11 | TRBJ2-1 | NA | TRBV10-2
CASRPRRDHYNEQFF | TGTGCCAGCCGACCGCGGAGGGATCACTACAATGAGCAGTTCTTC | NA | 15 | TRBJ2-1 | NA | TRBV7-8
CATSREAQPEAFF | TGTGCCACCAGCAGAGAGGCACAACCTGAAGCTTTCTTT | NA | 13 | TRBJ1-1 | NA | TRBV15
CASSRGGLAGGLEFF | TGTGCCAGCAGCAGGGGAGGGTTAGCGGGGGGTTTGGAGTTCTTC | few | 15 | TRBJ2-1 | TRBD2 | TRBV11-3
CASSLGYSNQPQHF | TGTGCCAGCAGCTTAGGCTATAGCAATCAGCCCCAGCATTTT | NA | 14 | TRBJ1-5 | NA | TRBV7-9
CATGLDREPIYGYTF | TGTGCCACCGGCCTCGACAGAGAACCTATCTATGGCTACACCTTC | NA | 15 | TRBJ1-2 | NA | TRBV15
CASSLGRERRETQYF | TGTGCCAGCAGCCTGGGGCGGGAAAGGCGAGAGACCCAGTACTTC | NA | 15 | TRBJ2-5 | NA | TRBV5-6
CASSQEGSNYGYTF | TGTGCCAGCAGCCAAGAGGGCAGCAACTATGGCTACACCTTC | NA | 14 | TRBJ1-2 | NA | TRBV3-1/TRBV3-2
CASSLEREGGYTF | TGTGCCAGCAGCTTAGAAAGGGAAGGGGGCTACACCTTC | NA | 13 | TRBJ1-2 | NA | TRBV7-9
CATSGTGEYEQYF | TGTGCCACCTCCGGGACAGGGGAGTACGAGCAGTACTTC | NA | 13 | TRBJ2-7 | TRBD1 | TRBV7-9
CASSPERVYEQYF | TGTGCCAGCAGCCCGGAGCGGGTCTACGAGCAGTACTTC | NA | 13 | TRBJ2-7 | NA | TRBV11-2
CASSLSSPRDEQFF | TGCGCCAGCAGCTTGAGTAGCCCCCGCGATGAGCAGTTCTTC | NA | 14 | TRBJ2-1 | NA | TRBV5-1
CASSLRWDPNSPLHF | TGCGCCAGCAGCCTGCGTTGGGACCCCAATTCACCCCTCCACTTT | NA | 15 | TRBJ1-6 | NA | TRBV4-3
CASSKPRQGVNEQYF | TGTGCCAGCAGCAAGCCTAGACAGGGGGTCAACGAGCAGTACTTC | NA | 15 | TRBJ2-7 | TRBD1 | TRBV28
CASTYGTGYGEAFF | TGTGCCAGCACATACGGGACAGGGTACGGTGAAGCTTTCTTT | NA | 14 | TRBJ1-1 | TRBD1 | TRBV28
CASSIPSGSVRDNEQFF | TGTGCCAGTAGTATACCTAGCGGGAGTGTTAGAGACAATGAGCAGTTCTTC | NA | 17 | TRBJ2-1 | TRBD2 | TRBV19
CASSLGTQNTEAFF | TGTGCCAGCTCACTAGGGACACAGAACACTGAAGCTTTCTTT | NA | 14 | TRBJ1-1 | NA | TRBV18
CASSAGLGQEAFF | TGTGCCAGCAGCGCAGGCTTGGGACAGGAAGCTTTCTTT | NA | 13 | TRBJ1-1 | TRBD1 | TRBV9
CASSQGWTSGRNNEQFF | TGCGCCAGCAGTCAGGGGTGGACTAGCGGGAGAAACAATGAGCAGTTCTTC | few | 17 | TRBJ2-1 | TRBD2 | TRBV4-1
CASSSRSYEQYF | TGTGCCAGCAGTTCTCGAAGCTACGAGCAGTACTTC | NA | 12 | TRBJ2-7 | NA | TRBV12-3/TRBV12-4
CASSLAPGGVTEAFF | TGTGCCAGCAGCTTAGCACCGGGGGGGGTCACTGAAGCTTTCTTT | NA | 15 | TRBJ1-1 | NA | TRBV7-2
CASSHRQAIAGELFF | TGTGCCAGCAGCCATAGACAGGCTATCGCCGGGGAGCTGTTTTTT | NA | 15 | TRBJ2-2 | NA | TRBV3-1/TRBV3-2
CASSSRTSSTEQFF | TGTGCCAGCAGCTCCAGAACTAGTTCGACTGAGCAGTTCTTC | NA | 14 | TRBJ2-1 | NA | TRBV7-9
CASSLLAAGNTETQYF | TGCGCCAGCAGCTTACTCGCAGCGGGTAATACCGAGACCCAGTACTTC | NA | 16 | TRBJ2-5 | NA | TRBV5-1
CASSPEGGASLYGYTF | TGTGCCAGCAGTCCAGAGGGGGGGGCGTCCCTCTATGGCTACACCTTC | once | 16 | TRBJ1-2 | NA | TRBV7-2
CASSQSKIYEQYF | TGCGCCAGCAGTCAATCGAAGATCTACGAGCAGTACTTC | NA | 13 | TRBJ2-7 | NA | TRBV23-1
CASSASSINEQFF | TGTGCCAGCTCAGCATCTAGCATCAATGAGCAGTTCTTC | NA | 13 | TRBJ2-1 | NA | TRBV18
CASSESVRTGNTIYF | TGCGCCAGCAGTGAGTCGGTCAGAACTGGAAACACCATATATTTT | NA | 15 | TRBJ1-3 | NA | TRBV10-2
CASTPGYPEAFF | TGTGCCAGCACCCCAGGGTACCCTGAAGCTTTCTTT | NA | 12 | TRBJ1-1 | NA | TRBV6-5
CASLYDRHSGNTIYF | TGTGCCAGCCTCTACGACAGACACTCTGGAAACACCATATATTTT | NA | 15 | TRBJ1-3 | NA | TRBV21-1
CASSLGDPILNNEQFF | TGTGCCAGCAGCTTGGGGGACCCGATTTTAAACAATGAGCAGTTCTTC | NA | 16 | TRBJ2-1 | NA | TRBV5-4
CASSYTSGVGNEQFF | TGTGCCAGCAGTTATACTAGCGGGGTTGGGAATGAGCAGTTCTTC | NA | 15 | TRBJ2-1 | TRBD2 | TRBV7-9
CASSPGLRAQYF | TGTGCCAGCAGCCCGGGACTGAGGGCGCAGTATTTT | NA | 12 | TRBJ2-3 | NA | TRBV7-9
CASSERRDPYEQYF | TGCGCCAGCAGTGAGAGGCGGGACCCCTACGAGCAGTACTTC | NA | 14 | TRBJ2-7 | NA | TRBV10-2
CATSEHTGVGTDTQYF | TGTGCCACCAGTGAGCACACAGGGGTAGGAACAGATACGCAGTATTTT | NA | 16 | TRBJ2-3 | TRBD1 | TRBV24-1
CASSLRLAGTNEQFF | TGTGCCAGCAGCTTACGACTAGCGGGAACCAATGAGCAGTTCTTC | NA | 15 | TRBJ2-1 | TRBD2 | TRBV7-3
CASRGGTDTQYF | TGTGCCAGTAGGGGGGGCACAGATACGCAGTATTTT | NA | 12 | TRBJ2-3 | NA | TRBV19
CASRTDRGKETQYF | TGCGCCAGCAGGACCGACAGGGGGAAAGAGACCCAGTACTTC | NA | 14 | TRBJ2-5 | TRBD1 | TRBV5-1
CASSFSGVSKNIQYF | TGTGCCAGCAGCTTCTCTGGGGTGTCCAAAAACATTCAGTACTTC | NA | 15 | TRBJ2-4 | NA | TRBV7-2
CASSLDSAASNSPLHF | TGTGCCAGCAGCTTAGATTCGGCAGCAAGTAATTCACCCCTCCACTTT | NA | 16 | TRBJ1-6 | NA | TRBV11-2
CASSWTPSREQFF | TGTGCCAGCAGCTGGACACCCTCCAGGGAGCAGTTCTTC | once | 13 | TRBJ2-1 | NA | TRBV11-2
CASSPRTGRAQHF | TGTGCCAGCAGCCCTCGGACAGGGAGGGCCCAGCATTTT | NA | 13 | TRBJ1-5 | TRBD1 | TRBV7-2
CASRGGNTIYF | TGTGCCAGCCGGGGTGGAAACACCATATATTTT | NA | 11 | TRBJ1-3 | NA | TRBV3-1/TRBV3-2
CASSFDEISYNSPLHF | TGTGCCAGCAGCTTTGACGAAATCTCCTATAATTCACCCCTCCACTTT | NA | 16 | TRBJ1-6 | NA | TRBV11-2
CASSLDGGQPQHF | TGTGCCAGTAGTTTGGACGGCGGACAGCCCCAGCATTTT | NA | 13 | TRBJ1-5 | NA | TRBV19
CASSSPGRGSPQHF | TGTGCCAGCAGCTCCCCCGGTAGGGGGTCGCCCCAGCATTTT | few | 14 | TRBJ1-5 | NA | TRBV7-2
CATAGTGAPYGYTF | TGTGCCACTGCCGGAACAGGGGCCCCCTATGGCTACACCTTC | NA | 14 | TRBJ1-2 | TRBD1 | TRBV24-1
CASSLVRTSGNYEQYF | TGTGCCAGCAGCTTGGTTCGGACTAGCGGAAACTACGAGCAGTACTTC | once | 16 | TRBJ2-7 | TRBD2 | TRBV5-4
CASSLSSHTGELFF | TGTGCCAGCAGCTTATCTTCGCACACCGGGGAGCTGTTTTTT | NA | 14 | TRBJ2-2 | NA | TRBV11-2